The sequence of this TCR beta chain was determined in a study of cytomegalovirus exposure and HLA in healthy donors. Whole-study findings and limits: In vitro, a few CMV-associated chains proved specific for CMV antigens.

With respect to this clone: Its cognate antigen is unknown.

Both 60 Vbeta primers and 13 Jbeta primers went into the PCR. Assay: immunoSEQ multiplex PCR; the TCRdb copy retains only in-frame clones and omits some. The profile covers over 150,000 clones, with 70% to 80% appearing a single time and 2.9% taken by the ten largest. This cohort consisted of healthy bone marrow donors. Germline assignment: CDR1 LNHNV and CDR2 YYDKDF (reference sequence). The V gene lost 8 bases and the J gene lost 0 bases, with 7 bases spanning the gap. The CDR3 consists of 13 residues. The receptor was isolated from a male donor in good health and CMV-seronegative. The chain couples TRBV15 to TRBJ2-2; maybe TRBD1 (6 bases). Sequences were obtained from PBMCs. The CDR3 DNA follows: TGTGCCACCGGGGGCCCGAACACCGGGGAGCTGTTTTTT. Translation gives CATGGPNTGELFF.